The 30 T cell receptor beta chains below were found in one sample sequenced in a study of T cell responses to AZD1222 COVID-19 vaccine. Clones were sequenced by immunoSEQ multiplex PCR, and TCRdb holds only the in-frame ones, with some missing. The table records under 200,000 clones, 88% of them present only once. This specimen consisted of peripheral blood, obtained 28 days after the second AZD1222 dose. All receptors come from an adult who received the AZD1222 COVID-19 vaccine.

This chain links TRBV30 with TRBJ1-2; a weak D match, TRBD1 (5 bases). Between the trimmed V and J ends, which lost 1 base and 3 bases, there was a span of 9 bases. The CDR3 has 13 amino acids. Germline CDR1 GTSNPN, CDR2 SVGIG (reference sequence). The CDR3: CAWSAGEHYGYTF. CDR3 in DNA: TGTGCCTGGAGTGCGGGGGAGCACTATGGCTACACCTTC.

This chain uses TRBV7-9 with TRBJ2-2, with 8 nucleotides matching TRBD1. The V gene end was trimmed by 5 bases and the J gene end by 3 bases; junction bases not matched to a gene: 5. The CDR3 runs to 15 residues. Germline CDR1 is SEHNR and CDR2 is FQNEAQ (reference sequence). The CDR3 sequence: CASSPGQGDTGELFF. CDR3 nucleotides: TGTGCCAGCAGCCCTGGACAGGGTGACACCGGGGAGCTGTTTTTT.

The J gene is TRBJ1-3, the V gene TRBV29-1; unclear D gene. V was cut by 4 bases and J by 0 bases, with 7 bases left in between. Germline V gene lookup returns CDR1 SQVTM and CDR2 ANQGSEA. CDR3 length: 13 residues. The CDR3 sequence: CSVAGLSGNTIYF. The CDR3 region has the DNA TGCAGCGTTGCGGGTCTCTCTGGAAACACCATATATTTT.

This chain joins TRBV11-2 and TRBJ2-6; the D gene is possibly TRBD2 (6 bases). Germline V gene sequence: CDR1 SGHAT, CDR2 FQNNGV. The V gene lost 5 bases and the J gene lost 4 bases, with 24 bases spanning the gap. CDR3 length equals 19 residues. CDR3 coding DNA: TGTGCCAGCAGCGGCTACCGGGACTCCTCGCGTGAGGGGGCCAACGTCCTGACTTTC. Amino acid sequence: CASSGYRDSSREGANVLTF.

V gene TRBV4-1 combines with J gene TRBJ1-1; no clear D gene. V was clipped by 2 bases and J by 1 base, with 11 bases between them. Germline V lookup: CDR1 MGHRA, CDR2 YSYEKL. CDR3 length: 15 residues. Written as DNA, the CDR3 is TGCGCCAGCAGCCAATTCGGAGATCGGAACACTGAAGCTTTCTTT. Translating it yields CASSQFGDRNTEAFF.

This chain links TRBV10-1 with TRBJ2-4, with D possibly matching TRBD2 (5 bases). Germline-derived CDR1 and CDR2 are WNHNN and SYGVQD (reference sequence). CDR3 length equals 14 residues. V lost 8 bases to trimming and J lost 0 bases, with 11 bases between them. The CDR3 DNA reads as TGCGCCAGCTCCCGAGGACTAGCCAAAAACATTCAGTACTTC. This codes for CASSRGLAKNIQYF.

The chain carries TRBV2 and TRBJ1-5; 7 bases line up with TRBD1. Germline-derived CDR1 and CDR2 are SNHLY and FYNNEI. After removal of 4 bases from V and 7 bases from J, the junction contained 7 bases not matched to a gene. The CDR3 length is 14 residues. As DNA, the CDR3 is TGTGCCAGCAGTGCGACAGGGTCCCGACAGCCCCAGCATTTT. Translating it yields CASSATGSRQPQHF.

The chain couples TRBV2 to TRBJ1-6; maybe TRBD1 (5 bases). The V gene lost 6 bases and the J gene lost 10 bases, with 19 bases spanning the gap. Germline lookup yields CDR1 SNHLY and CDR2 FYNNEI. The CDR3 spans 15 residues. CDR3 amino acids: CASRALGGGDSPLHF. CDR3 nucleotide sequence: TGTGCCAGCAGAGCCCTGGGGGGGGGAGACTCACCCCTCCACTTT. Drawing the rest from reference TRBV2 and TRBJ1-6, the complete variable domain is EPEVTQTPSHQVTQMGQEVILRCVPISNHLYFYWYRQILGQKVEFLVSFYNNEISEKSEIFDDQFSVERPDGSNFTLKIRSTKLEDSAMYFCASRALGGGDSPLHFGNGTRLTVT.

The rearrangement joins TRBV4-3 to TRBJ2-3; 9 positions agree with TRBD2. CDR3 length: 16 residues. CDR1 LGHNA and CDR2 YSLEER come from the germline V gene. The V gene end was trimmed by 1 base and the J gene end by 6 bases; junction bases not matched to a gene: 8. The DNA for the CDR3 is TGCGCCAGCAGCCAAGCACGCGGGGGGGCCTTTGATACGCAGTATTTT. It yields the protein CASSQARGGAFDTQYF.

V is TRBV10-3 and J is TRBJ2-1; weak D call: TRBD1 (5 bases). Trimming removed 6 bases from V and 8 bases from J, with 17 bases in between. Germline V gene sequence: CDR1 ENHRY, CDR2 SYGVKD. The CDR3 consists of 14 residues. The DNA for the CDR3 is TGTGCCATCAGAGAACAGGCCACCGAGGATGAGCAGTTCTTC. This translates into CAIREQATEDEQFF.

The chain uses TRBV5-1 and TRBJ2-3; 7 bases match TRBD2. V lost 3 bases and J lost 1; bases outside the gene matches: 5. The length of the CDR3 is 15 residues. From germline, CDR1 is SGHRS and CDR2 YFSETQ. This CDR3 reads CASSWTGGGTDTQYF. CDR3 DNA sequence: TGCGCCAGCAGCTGGACGGGGGGAGGCACAGATACGCAGTATTTT.

This clone appeared once. V usage is TRBV20-1 and J usage is TRBJ1-1; the D is unclear. The V end was cut by 6 bases, the J end by 2 bases, with 4 bases between. Germline V gene sequence: CDR1 DFQATT, CDR2 SNEGSKA (reference sequence). The CDR3 totals 10 residues. The CDR3, as DNA: TGCAGTGCCCCTAACACTGAAGCTTTCTTT. Protein sequence: CSAPNTEAFF.

CDR3 residues: CASSLDQSSGPNYNEQFF. CDR3 nucleotide sequence: TGCGCCAGCAGCCTCGACCAATCCTCAGGGCCCAACTACAATGAGCAGTTCTTC. The rearrangement links TRBV4-1 to TRBJ2-1; D possibly corresponds to TRBD1 (5 bases). Germline V gene sequence: CDR1 MGHRA, CDR2 YSYEKL. The CDR3 covers 18 residues. Trimming left V 4 bases short and J 3 bases short, with 22 bases between.

The J gene is TRBJ1-1, the V gene TRBV28; D may be TRBD1 (5 bases). Trimming took off 6 bases at V and 5 bases at J, with 13 bases between the two ends. Germline V gives CDR1 MDHEN, CDR2 SYDVKM. The CDR3 has 13 amino acids. In DNA, the CDR3 is TGTGCCAGCAGGGACAATGACCAGACTGAAGCTTTCTTT. Its protein is CASRDNDQTEAFF.

V is TRBV7-9 and J is TRBJ1-2, with unresolved D. V was pared by 4 bases and J by 8 bases, with 23 bases between. Per germline, CDR1 SEHNR and CDR2 FQNEAQ (reference sequence). This CDR3 is built from 16 residues. CDR3 in DNA: TGTGCCAGCAGCTCCTCGCAAAGGGCCAGCCGAGGGGGCTACACCTTC. Amino acid sequence: CASSSSQRASRGGYTF.

The sample holds one count of this clone. This chain joins TRBV4-1 and TRBJ1-2; D ambiguous. The CDR3 contains 16 residues. V dropped 0 bases and J dropped 2 bases, with 13 bases sitting between them. Germline-derived CDR1 and CDR2 are MGHRA and YSYEKL. CDR3 sequence: CASSQEEGIGNYGYTF. CDR3 nucleotides: TGCGCCAGCAGCCAAGAAGAAGGAATAGGGAACTATGGCTACACCTTC.

V gene TRBV7-9 combines with J gene TRBJ1-4, with 7 bases identical to TRBD1. Germline loops: CDR1 SEHNR, CDR2 FQNEAQ (reference sequence). This CDR3 contains 14 residues. The trim removed 5 bases at V and 8 bases at J, leaving 8 bases unmatched. The CDR3 DNA follows: TGTGCCAGCAGCCGGACAGGAGATATAGAAAAACTGTTTTTT. Translating it yields CASSRTGDIEKLFF.

The chain combines TRBV5-1 with TRBJ1-5, with 11 positions matching TRBD1. CDR3 size: 18 residues. Germline V gives CDR1 SGHRS, CDR2 YFSETQ. The V and J ends lost 0 bases and 3 bases, in that order; junction bases with no gene match: 8. In nucleotides, the CDR3 is TGCGCCAGCAGCTTGGGGCTTGGGGGACAGGGGGACAATCAGCCCCAGCATTTT. This translates into CASSLGLGGQGDNQPQHF. Combining the CDR3 with reference TRBV5-1 and TRBJ1-5 gives the whole variable domain KAGVTQTPRYLIKTRGQQVTLSCSPISGHRSVSWYQQTPGQGLQFLFEYFSETQRNKGNFPGRFSGRQFSNSRSEMNVSTLELGDSALYLCASSLGLGGQGDNQPQHFGDGTRLSIL.

The V call is TRBV10-3, the J call TRBJ2-7; D gene unclear. The germline CDR1 and CDR2 sequences are ENHRY and SYGVKD. The CDR3 sequence is 15 residues long. V lost 4 bases and J 3 bases, leaving 16 bases between the germline ends. CDR3 amino acids: CAISVAESPLYEQYF. CDR3 bases: TGTGCCATCAGTGTAGCAGAATCCCCCCTCTACGAGCAGTACTTC.

The chain has TRBV9 and TRBJ1-6; D is undetermined. In germline, CDR1 is SGDLS, CDR2 YYNGEE. CDR3 length: 13 residues. V was clipped by 0 bases and J by 5 bases, with 3 bases between them. CDR3 bases: TGTGCCAGCAGCGTAGGGAATAATTCACCCCTCCACTTT. Residues: CASSVGNNSPLHF.

The CDR3 DNA reads as TGTGCCACCAGCAGGGGGGGGACAGACGGCACTGAAGCTTTCTTT. Protein sequence: CATSRGGTDGTEAFF. The genes are TRBV15 and TRBJ1-1; 7 bases align to TRBD1. The junction had 8 bases not matched to a gene; V was cut back by 3 bases and J by 4 bases. Germline V gene lookup returns CDR1 LNHNV and CDR2 YYDKDF (reference sequence). CDR3 length: 15 amino acids.

This chain uses TRBV11-2 with TRBJ2-1; 10 nucleotides line up with TRBD2. CDR1 SGHAT and CDR2 FQNNGV come from the germline V gene. With 2 bases clipped from V and 0 bases from J, the junction kept 4 bases outside the gene matches. The CDR3 length is 17 residues. The CDR3 loop reads CASSLKRGGSSYNEQFF. For the CDR3, the DNA is TGTGCCAGCAGCTTAAAGCGGGGGGGAAGCTCCTACAATGAGCAGTTCTTC.

On this clone itself: A read error may account for a junction end that differs from germline. The chain recombines TRBV7-2 with TRBJ1-1, with TRBD1 matching 7 bases. Germline V CDR1 and CDR2: SGHTA, FQGNSA. The CDR3 runs 14 residues. Here the CDR3 reads CASSLDRTGPERIF. CDR3 coding DNA: TGTGCCAGCAGCTTAGATAGGACAGGCCCCGAGCGGATCTTT.

The chain couples TRBV9 to TRBJ1-1, with D hard to call. The CDR3 contains 14 residues. V was pared by 4 bases and J by 3 bases, with 13 bases between. Germline V gene lookup returns CDR1 SGDLS and CDR2 YYNGEE. CDR3 sequence: CASSPMAGYTEAFF. The DNA for the CDR3 is TGTGCCAGCAGCCCCATGGCGGGTTACACTGAAGCTTTCTTT.

The chain joins TRBV18 to TRBJ2-7; D ambiguous. V lost 2 bases, J lost 5 bases, and 4 bases lay in between. In germline, CDR1 is KGHSH, CDR2 LQKENI. This CDR3 contains 11 residues. CDR3 bases: TGTGCCAGCTCACCATCGGACGAGCAGTACTTC. Encoded protein: CASSPSDEQYF. The variable domain in full, with the rest retrieved from reference TRBV18 and TRBJ2-7, is NAGVMQNPRHLVRRRGQEARLRCSPMKGHSHVYWYRQLPEEGLKFMVYLQKENIIDESGMPKERFSAEFPKEGPSILRIQQVVRGDSAAYFCASSPSDEQYFGPGTRLTVT.

The chain is built from TRBV27 and TRBJ1-5, with D possibly matching TRBD1 (5 bases). Germline lookup yields CDR1 MNHEY and CDR2 SMNVEV (reference sequence). The ends were cut back, 2 bases at V and 2 bases at J, with 7 bases in the middle. This CDR3 is 14 amino acids long. CDR3 sequence (DNA): TGTGCCAGCAGTTTACCGGGGCGCAATCAGCCCCAGCATTTT. Translating gives CASSLPGRNQPQHF.

This clone was seen only once. As DNA, the CDR3 is TGTGCCAGCAGCCCCCAGGGGCAGGCTAATGAAAAACTGTTTTTT. Translating it yields CASSPQGQANEKLFF. The chain combines TRBV7-2 with TRBJ1-4, with TRBD1 as a possible D gene (6 bases). Trimming left V 5 bases short and J 3 bases short, with 13 bases between. The length of the CDR3 is 15 residues. Germline lookup yields CDR1 SGHTA and CDR2 FQGNSA.

V and J are TRBV20-1 and TRBJ2-1; 7 bases line up with TRBD2. Germline CDR1 DFQATT, CDR2 SNEGSKA (reference sequence). The V gene end was trimmed by 3 bases and the J gene end by 8 bases; junction bases not matched to a gene: 13. The length of the CDR3 is 15 residues. Here the CDR3 reads CSASDPGLPSDEQFF. In DNA, the CDR3 is TGCAGTGCTAGTGATCCGGGACTACCGTCCGATGAGCAGTTCTTC.

The chain recombines TRBV6-2 or TRBV6-3 with TRBJ1-1; D is possibly TRBD1 (5 bases). The V and J ends lost 4 bases and 6 bases respectively, with 15 bases between them. Germline V CDR1 and CDR2: MNHEY, SVGEGT. This CDR3 has 14 residues. CDR3 amino acids: CASSFTRGGAEAFF. The CDR3 region has the DNA TGTGCCAGCAGTTTCACTCGTGGGGGGGCTGAAGCTTTCTTT.

Here the CDR3 reads CASSLGGSMNTEAFF. DNA of the CDR3: TGTGCCAGCAGCTTGGGAGGGTCAATGAACACTGAAGCTTTCTTT. V usage is TRBV5-4 and J usage is TRBJ1-1, with D unclear. Germline CDR1 is SGHNT and CDR2 is YYREEE (reference sequence). The CDR3 is made up of 15 amino acids. The V gene lost 0 bases and the J gene lost 0 bases, with 9 bases spanning the gap.